What follows are 3 T cell receptor beta chains derived from one specimen sequenced in a study of cytomegalovirus exposure and HLA in healthy donors. A multiplex PCR was run with 60 Vbeta primers and 13 Jbeta primers. Here immunoSEQ multiplex PCR was the method, and the copy in TCRdb shows in-frame clones only, minus some. The repertoire includes more than 75,000 clones, about nine tenths of them detected once, and 2.3% sits in the top ten. The sequenced material came from PBMCs. These receptors all come from a man aged 18 to 35 in good health and CMV-seronegative.

The chain recombines TRBV5-1 with TRBJ1-1, with no clear D. V lost 5 bases and J lost 0, with 14 bases in between. The germline CDR1 and CDR2 sequences are SGHRS and YFSETQ. CDR3 size: 15 residues. CDR3 residues: CASSWSGGVNTEAFF. CDR3 DNA sequence: TGCGCCAGCAGTTGGTCCGGCGGAGTGAACACTGAAGCTTTCTTT.

This clone was seen more than once but under ten times. This sequence joins TRBV5-1 and TRBJ2-5; 8 bases match TRBD2. The CDR3 is 16 amino acids. The V gene's germline CDR1 is SGHRS and CDR2 YFSETQ. Trimming removed 1 base from V and 0 bases from J; junction bases left unmatched: 5. CDR3 sequence reads: CASSLFAGLDQETQYF. The CDR3 DNA reads TGCGCCAGCAGCTTGTTTGCGGGACTAGACCAAGAGACCCAGTACTTC.

The chain carries TRBV7-2 and TRBJ2-7, with 9 bases matching TRBD1. V lost 5 bases and J lost 4; bases outside the gene matches: 6. The CDR3 sequence is 14 residues long. Germline loops: CDR1 SGHTA, CDR2 FQGNSA. The CDR3 DNA follows: TGTGCCAGCAGCCCAACCGGGACAGGGTACGAGCAGTACTTC. Translation gives CASSPTGTGYEQYF.